There are many counts of the clone carrying this TCR beta chain. The data originate from a study of T cells in Graves' hyperthyroidism and ophthalmopathy. Germline V gene lookup returns CDR1 DFQATT and CDR2 SNEGSKA (reference sequence). This CDR3 has 13 residues. V gave up 1 base and J gave up 3 bases, with 10 bases separating them. TCR beta CDR3 sequences were amplified from RNA transcripts. An initial round of RT-PCR targeting the TCR CDR3 relied on the HTBI primer set. One entry per CDR3 protein results from TCRdb running MiXCR on the multiplex PCR reads. The sample records under 350,000 distinct CDR3 sequences, approximately 17% being singletons.

This TCR derives from a woman aged 55-70 years with Graves' ophthalmopathy. Material for sequencing was blood. The gene calls are TRBV20-1 and TRBJ2-7, with D hard to call. The CDR3 sequence: CSARGHRFYEQYF. Here the CDR3 DNA reads TGCAGTGCTAGAGGGCACCGTTTCTACGAGCAGTACTTC.